The rows below give T cell receptor beta chains drawn from one sample of a study of blood T cell repertoires in COVID-19. The table came from immunoSEQ multiplex PCR; TCRdb's copy has only in-frame clones and leaves some out. This sample yields 140,000 to 150,000 clones, of which 60% to 85% are seen a single time; less than 2% belongs to the top ten. Sequencing was done on a sample of peripheral blood. All receptors come from a woman aged 60-75 years with acute or convalescent COVID-19. Each CDR3 is given with its conserved first and last residue. The D gene is left open where the match is weak. Where a row states a size, it is once, few, many or the class of an expanded clone; other rows omit it.

j_gene	v_gene	abundance	d_gene	CDR3nt	CDR3aa
TRBJ2-1	TRBV30	-	TRBD1	TGTGCCTGGGGACAGGGACTTTACAATGAGCAGTTCTTC	CAWGQGLYNEQFF
TRBJ1-3	TRBV7-9	-	-	TGTGCCAGCAGCTTAGCGACAGGACTCACAAACACCATATATTTT	CASSLATGLTNTIYF
TRBJ1-4	TRBV3-1/TRBV3-2	once	-	TGTGCCAGCAGCCACGGTCCAGGCGCAGGGAAACTGTTTTTT	CASSHGPGAGKLFF
TRBJ2-7	TRBV2	few	TRBD2	TGTGCCAGCAGTTCGACTACTAGCGGGAGATACTACGAGCAGTACTTC	CASSSTTSGRYYEQYF
TRBJ1-6	TRBV18	-	TRBD1	TGTGCCAGCTCACCTCGGGACAGGGAAAGGGGTTCACCCCTCCACTTT	CASSPRDRERGSPLHF
TRBJ1-6	TRBV30	few	TRBD1	TGTGCCTGTCGTGAGACAGGGGGCTCCTATAATTCACCCCTCCACTTT	CACRETGGSYNSPLHF
TRBJ1-4	TRBV19	-	-	TGTGCCAGTTCCCTACTGATAACTAATGAAAAACTGTTTTTT	CASSLLITNEKLFF
TRBJ2-5	TRBV5-1	once	-	TGCGCCAGCAGCTTGGATCTGCGGGGTCAAGAGACCCAGTACTTC	CASSLDLRGQETQYF
TRBJ1-1	TRBV2	-	-	TGTGCCGAAGGGGGTCGGGTGAACACTGAAGCTTTCTTT	CAEGGRVNTEAFF
TRBJ1-2	TRBV19	once	TRBD1	TGTGCCAGTAGTCCGAGAGGGACAGAAGTTCGCTACACCTTC	CASSPRGTEVRYTF
TRBJ1-2	TRBV20-1	-	-	TGCAGTGCTAGTCTTCCCACAGGCTCCTCCGGCTACACCTTC	CSASLPTGSSGYTF
TRBJ1-3	TRBV27	few	-	TGTGCCAGCCAAGAGCAAATTGGCTCTGGAAACACCATATATTTT	CASQEQIGSGNTIYF
TRBJ2-1	TRBV14	-	TRBD2	TGTGCCAGCAGCCAAGCTTGGGTAGCGGGAGTTGAGCAGTTCTTC	CASSQAWVAGVEQFF
TRBJ1-2	TRBV19	-	TRBD1	TGTGCCAGTATGGTGGGGACAGGGTTGCATGGCTACACCTTC	CASMVGTGLHGYTF
TRBJ2-5	TRBV6-5	once	TRBD2	TGTGCCAGCAGTTACCTCCCGGGGGGACCCCAAGAGACCCAGTACTTC	CASSYLPGGPQETQYF
TRBJ2-1	TRBV19	-	TRBD2	TGTGCCAGTAGTATTTTAACTAGCGGTGCAAATGAGCAGTTCTTC	CASSILTSGANEQFF
TRBJ2-7	TRBV7-2	-	TRBD2	TGTGCCAGCAGCTTACAGGGAATAGCGGGTGTTTCCTACGAGCAGTACTTC	CASSLQGIAGVSYEQYF
TRBJ1-6	TRBV27	-	-	TGTGCCAGCAGTTCCCCGGTCGGTTATAATTCACCCCTCCACTTT	CASSSPVGYNSPLHF
TRBJ1-2	TRBV6-5	-	-	TGTGCCAGCACCACCTGGGGAGGGGCTAGAGGCTACACCTTC	CASTTWGGARGYTF
TRBJ2-7	TRBV6-1	-	TRBD2	TGTGCCAGCAATTATGGCGGGAGTAAAACCTACGAGCAGTACTTC	CASNYGGSKTYEQYF
TRBJ2-2	TRBV11-1	few	-	TGTGCCAGCAGCCCCATATCGGGGAACACCGGGGAGCTGTTTTTT	CASSPISGNTGELFF
TRBJ2-2	TRBV6-5	few	-	TGTGCCAGCAGTTTAATAGAGAACACCGGGGAGCTGTTTTTT	CASSLIENTGELFF
TRBJ2-7	TRBV29-1	-	-	TGCAGCGTTGTGGTACGAACTAGCTCCTACGAGCAGTACTTC	CSVVVRTSSYEQYF
TRBJ2-5	TRBV21-1	-	-	TGTGCCAGCAGCAATCGGCGGGGCCAAGAGACCCAGTACTTC	CASSNRRGQETQYF
TRBJ2-5	TRBV7-7	-	TRBD2	TGTGCTAGCAGCTCCATACTAGCGGGAGGGCAAGAGACCCAGTACTTC	CASSSILAGGQETQYF
TRBJ2-7	TRBV28	-	TRBD1	TGTGCCAGCAGTTCCGGGGACAGCTACGAGCAGTACTTC	CASSSGDSYEQYF
TRBJ2-3	TRBV19	-	TRBD2	TGTGCCAGTAGTTCGGCGGGGGTGGGCCAGGTTACGCAGTATTTT	CASSSAGVGQVTQYF
TRBJ2-2	TRBV3-1/TRBV3-2	once	TRBD2	TGTGCCAGCAGCCAACGCGGGAGGAGAACCGGGGAGCTGTTTTTT	CASSQRGRRTGELFF
TRBJ1-2	TRBV5-1	-	TRBD1	TGCGCCAGCAGCTTGCCCAGGACAGGGGGCGACTATGGCTACACCTTC	CASSLPRTGGDYGYTF
TRBJ2-6	TRBV18	-	-	TGTGCCAGCTCAGGCACAGGTCGCTCTGGGGCCAACGTCCTGACTTTC	CASSGTGRSGANVLTF